What follows are 5 T cell receptor beta chains derived from one specimen sequenced in a study of regulatory dendritic cells for organ transplantation. Generated by immunoSEQ multiplex PCR, the TCRdb table keeps only in-frame clones and is missing some. The sample lists some 19,000 clones; 70% to 80% were seen once. Source material: memory CD4+ T cells from blood. The subset was: CD45RO+ memory T cells. All receptors derive from a human donor in good health.

The rearrangement links TRBV6-4 to TRBJ2-2; D uncertain. Trimming cost V 3 bases and J 8 bases, with 10 bases left between them. Germline V lookup: CDR1 MRHNA, CDR2 SNTAGT. There are 13 residues in the CDR3. The CDR3: CASSESETGELFF. CDR3 bases: TGTGCCAGCAGTGAGTCCGAGACAGGGGAGCTGTTTTTT.

The chain uses TRBV6-1 and TRBJ2-6, with a weak D call TRBD1 (6 bases). CDR3 size: 14 residues. V gave up 7 bases and J gave up 4 bases, with 11 bases separating them. Germline V gives CDR1 MNHNS, CDR2 SASEGT. This CDR3 reads CASTGAGGANVLTF. CDR3 DNA: TGTGCCAGCACAGGGGCAGGGGGGGCCAACGTCCTGACTTTC.

This clone was found a few times. The chain couples TRBV6-1 to TRBJ2-1; D remains ambiguous. CDR1 is MNHNS, CDR2 SASEGT, per germline. The CDR3 consists of 14 residues. V was pared by 6 bases and J by 0 bases, with 9 bases between. Here the CDR3 reads CASSTGSSYNEQFF. As DNA, the CDR3 is TGTGCCAGCAGCACGGGTAGCTCCTACAATGAGCAGTTCTTC.

This clone has a single count. V gene TRBV6-5 combines with J gene TRBJ1-1; D not resolved. The CDR3 runs 11 residues. V lost 6 bases and J lost 5, with 7 bases in between. CDR1 is MNHEY, CDR2 SVGAGI, per germline. The CDR3 here is CASSEGTEAFF. In nucleotides, the CDR3 is TGTGCCAGCAGCGAGGGAACTGAAGCTTTCTTT.

V gene TRBV19 combines with J gene TRBJ2-3, with 8 positions matching TRBD1. With 9 bases clipped from V and 4 bases from J, the junction kept 12 bases outside the gene matches. This CDR3 is built from 15 residues. CDR1 is LNHDA and CDR2 is SQIVND in the germline V gene (reference sequence). CDR3 sequence (DNA): TGTGCCAGCAACGCTAGAGGGACAGGTCCAGATACGCAGTATTTT. Its protein product is CASNARGTGPDTQYF.